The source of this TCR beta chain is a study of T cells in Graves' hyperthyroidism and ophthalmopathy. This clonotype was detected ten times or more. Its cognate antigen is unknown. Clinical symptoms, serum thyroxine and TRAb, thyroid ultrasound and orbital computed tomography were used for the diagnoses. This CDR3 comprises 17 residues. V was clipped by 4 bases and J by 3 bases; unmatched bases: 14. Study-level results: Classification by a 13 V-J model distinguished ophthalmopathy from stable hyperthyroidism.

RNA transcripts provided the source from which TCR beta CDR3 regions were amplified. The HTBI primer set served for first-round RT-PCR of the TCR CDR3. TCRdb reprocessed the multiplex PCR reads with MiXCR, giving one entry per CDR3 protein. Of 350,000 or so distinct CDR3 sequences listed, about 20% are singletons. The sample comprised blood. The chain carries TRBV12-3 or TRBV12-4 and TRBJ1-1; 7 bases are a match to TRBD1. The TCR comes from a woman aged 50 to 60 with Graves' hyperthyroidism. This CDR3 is CASSSGGSTGAYTEAFF. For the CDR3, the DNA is TGTGCCAGCAGTTCGGGGGGGTCAACAGGGGCATACACTGAAGCTTTCTTT.